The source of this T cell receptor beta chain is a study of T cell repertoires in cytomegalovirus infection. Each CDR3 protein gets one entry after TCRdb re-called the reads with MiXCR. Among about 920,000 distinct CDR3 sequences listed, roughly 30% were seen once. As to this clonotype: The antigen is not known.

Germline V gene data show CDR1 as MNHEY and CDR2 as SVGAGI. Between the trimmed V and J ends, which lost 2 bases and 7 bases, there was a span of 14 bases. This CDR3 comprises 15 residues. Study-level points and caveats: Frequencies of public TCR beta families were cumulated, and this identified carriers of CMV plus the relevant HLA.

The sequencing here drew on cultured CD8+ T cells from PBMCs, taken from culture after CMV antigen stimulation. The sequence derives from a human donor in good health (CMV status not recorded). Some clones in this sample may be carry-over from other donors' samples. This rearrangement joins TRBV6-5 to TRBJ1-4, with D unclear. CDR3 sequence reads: CASSYGSLTGEKLFF. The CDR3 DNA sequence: TGTGCCAGCAGTTACGGCAGCCTCACGGGTGAAAAACTGTTTTTT.